A selection of T cell receptor beta chains follows, all from one sample in a study of T cells in Graves' hyperthyroidism and ophthalmopathy. From the multiplex PCR reads, TCRdb called clonotypes with MiXCR, one entry per CDR3 protein. The profile shows hundreds of thousands of distinct CDR3 sequences, 38% of them singletons. Sequenced sample: blood. These receptors were collected from a man younger than 35 with Graves' hyperthyroidism. CDR3s include the opening cysteine and the closing phenylalanine or tryptophan. D genes are given only for firm matches. The size of a clone is reported for some rows only, either as once, few or many, or as a class for expanded clones.

TRBJ2-5	14	NA	TRBV20-1	NA	CSADDSYTQETQYF	TGCAGTGCGGATGACAGTTATACTCAAGAGACCCAGTACTTC
TRBJ1-4	13	NA	TRBV2	many	CASSGGLGEKLFF	TGTGCCAGCAGTGGGGGTTTAGGGGAAAAACTGTTTTTT
TRBJ1-6	14	NA	TRBV11-1	NA	CASSQPGEDSPLHF	TGTGCCAGCAGCCAGCCGGGGGAGGACTCACCCCTCCACTTT
TRBJ2-7	13	TRBD1	TRBV2	NA	CASRDREDTEQYF	TGTGCCAGCCGGGACAGGGAGGACACTGAACAGTACTTC
TRBJ2-7	14	NA	TRBV7-2	NA	CASTLQGTLGEQYF	TGTGCCAGCACCCTACAGGGGACTTTAGGCGAGCAGTACTTC
TRBJ2-2	12	TRBD2	TRBV7-7	NA	CASRAGNGELFF	TGTGCTAGCAGAGCGGGGAACGGGGAGCTGTTTTTT
TRBJ1-4	12	NA	TRBV29-1	many	CSVGRGSEKLFF	TGCAGCGTTGGACGGGGTTCGGAAAAACTGTTTTTT
TRBJ2-7	14	NA	TRBV10-2	NA	CASSESKGVDEQYF	TGCGCCAGCAGTGAGTCCAAGGGGGTAGACGAGCAGTACTTC
TRBJ1-6	13	NA	TRBV6-5	many	CASSYSVNSPLHF	TGTGCCAGCAGTTACTCGGTCAATTCACCCCTCCACTTT
TRBJ2-7	14	NA	TRBV2	once	CASSRTWDSYEQYF	TGTGCCAGCAGTAGGACATGGGACTCCTACGAGCAGTACTTC
TRBJ1-2	15	TRBD1	TRBV25-1	NA	CASSEGKGALEGYTF	TGTGCCAGCAGTGAGGGTAAGGGGGCCCTGGAAGGCTACACCTTC
TRBJ2-2	19	NA	TRBV2	NA	CASSPASASLVPFGGELFF	TGTGCCAGCTCCCCAGCGTCAGCCTCTCTCGTCCCCTTCGGCGGGGAGCTGTTTTTT
TRBJ2-7	15	TRBD1	TRBV10-3	many	CAISLGQASSYEQYF	TGTGCCATCAGTTTGGGACAGGCGAGCTCCTACGAGCAGTACTTC
TRBJ2-7	11	NA	TRBV29-1	NA	CSVRRDYEQYF	TGCAGCGTGAGGAGGGATTACGAGCAGTACTTC
TRBJ1-2	13	TRBD1	TRBV29-1	NA	CSASEGTVSGYTF	TGCAGTGCTAGCGAAGGGACAGTCTCTGGCTACACCTTC
TRBJ2-2	15	TRBD2	TRBV5-1	many	CASSLAGGDTGELFF	TGCGCCAGCAGCTTGGCCGGGGGGGACACCGGGGAGCTGTTTTTT
TRBJ1-6	12	NA	TRBV6-1	NA	CASSPGSTPPHF	TGTGCCAGCAGTCCCGGGTCAACACCCCCCCACTTT
TRBJ1-1	16	NA	TRBV7-6	many	CASSPELGGRDTEAFF	TGTGCCAGCAGCCCCGAGCTGGGGGGCAGGGACACTGAAGCTTTCTTT
TRBJ2-7	14	TRBD1	TRBV7-2	few	CASSLSLTGVEQYF	TGTGCCAGCAGCTTGTCCCTTACAGGGGTCGAGCAGTACTTC
TRBJ1-5	13	NA	TRBV29-1	NA	CSVDGQTQETQHF	TGCAGCGTTGACGGACAGACGCAAGAGACCCAGCATTTT
TRBJ1-5	18	TRBD1	TRBV10-3	NA	CASSLSGQDKASNQPQHF	TGTGCCAGCAGTTTGTCCGGACAGGATAAGGCTAGCAATCAGCCCCAGCATTTT
TRBJ2-2	14	NA	TRBV7-3	many	CASSSLSGPGELFF	TGTGCCAGCAGCTCTCTCTCGGGCCCCGGGGAGCTGTTTTTT
TRBJ2-2	13	NA	TRBV25-1	many	CASSEIGSGELFF	TGTGCCAGCAGTGAAATAGGCAGCGGGGAGCTGTTTTTT
TRBJ2-5	14	NA	TRBV7-9	many	CASSLAGGIETQYF	TGTGCCAGCAGCTTAGCAGGGGGTATCGAGACCCAGTACTTC